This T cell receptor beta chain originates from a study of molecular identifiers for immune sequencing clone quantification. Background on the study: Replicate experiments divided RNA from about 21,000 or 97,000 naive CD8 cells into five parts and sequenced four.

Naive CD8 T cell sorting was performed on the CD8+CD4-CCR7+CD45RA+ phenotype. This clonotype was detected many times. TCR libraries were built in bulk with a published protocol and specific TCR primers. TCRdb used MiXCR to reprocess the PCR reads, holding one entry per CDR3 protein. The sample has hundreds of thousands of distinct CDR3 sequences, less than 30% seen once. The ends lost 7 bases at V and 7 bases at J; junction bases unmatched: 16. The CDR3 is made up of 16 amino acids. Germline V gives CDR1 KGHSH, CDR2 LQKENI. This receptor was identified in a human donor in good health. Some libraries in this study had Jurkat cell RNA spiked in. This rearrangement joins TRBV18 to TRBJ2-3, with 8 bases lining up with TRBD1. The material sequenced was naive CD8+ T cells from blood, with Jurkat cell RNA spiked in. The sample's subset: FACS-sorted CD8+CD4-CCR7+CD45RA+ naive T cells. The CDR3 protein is CASCTTGEIFGNTQYF. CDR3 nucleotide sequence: TGTGCCAGCTGTACGACAGGGGAGATCTTCGGGAATACGCAGTATTTT.